Shown below are 11 T cell receptor beta chains from a single sample sequenced in a study of T cell repertoires in cytomegalovirus infection. MiXCR was run by TCRdb on the reads, yielding one entry per CDR3 protein. The sample holds around 900,000 distinct CDR3 sequences, 25% to 40% seen once. Their target antigens are unknown. Source: cultured CD8+ T cells from PBMCs, taken from culture after CMV antigen stimulation. Receptor source: a human donor in good health (CMV status not recorded). Some clones in this sample may be carry-over from other donors' samples.

This clonotype was counted at least ten times. V and J are TRBV5-5 and TRBJ2-5; TRBD1 matches 8 bases. J gave up 1 base and V 4 bases, and 12 bases lay outside the gene matches. The CDR3 is 17 residues long. CDR1 is SGHKS, CDR2 YYEKEE, per germline (reference sequence). The CDR3 sequence is CASSGQGVSKTQETQYF. For the CDR3, the DNA is TGTGCCAGCAGCGGACAGGGCGTCTCCAAAACCCAAGAGACCCAGTACTTC.

This sequence joins TRBV14 and TRBJ1-1; no clear D. CDR3 length equals 20 residues. V lost 1 base and J 2 bases, leaving 26 bases between the germline ends. Germline V gene sequence: CDR1 SGHDN, CDR2 FVKESK. The CDR3 DNA reads as TGTGCCAGCAGCCAAGGGGGAGCACCATGGGTCGGAGGGCAAAACACTGAAGCTTTCTTT. Translated: CASSQGGAPWVGGQNTEAFF.

The chain links TRBV11-3 to TRBJ2-5, with 7 bases lining up with TRBD2. Germline V gene data show CDR1 as SGHNT and CDR2 as YENEEA. CDR3 length: 15 amino acids. V was clipped by 0 bases and J by 5 bases; unmatched bases: 6. The CDR3 DNA follows: TGTGCCAGCAGCTTAGATGATTGGGGAGGGGAGACCCAGTACTTC. This translates into CASSLDDWGGETQYF.

This clonotype was counted ten times or more. The V and J genes are TRBV7-2 and TRBJ1-5, with a weak D call TRBD1 (5 bases). V gave up 5 bases and J gave up 3 bases, with 11 bases separating them. CDR1 is SGHTA, CDR2 FQGNSA, per germline. The CDR3 is 14 amino acids. The CDR3 reads CASSITGVNQPQHF. As DNA, the CDR3 is TGTGCCAGCAGCATTACAGGCGTCAATCAGCCCCAGCATTTT.

This clonotype turned up a few times. The chain has TRBV6-1 and TRBJ1-1; D not resolved. CDR3 length: 15 amino acids. V shed 5 bases and J shed 1 base, with 14 bases lying between them. Germline CDR1 is MNHNS and CDR2 is SASEGT. CDR3 sequence: CASSQTRGRNTEAFF. CDR3 nucleotide sequence: TGTGCCAGCAGTCAAACCCGGGGAAGGAACACTGAAGCTTTCTTT.

The rearrangement joins TRBV7-9 to TRBJ2-1; D possibly uses TRBD1 or TRBD2 (6 bases each). The germline V and J ends were trimmed by 4 bases and 5 bases, with 12 bases remaining between them. The CDR3 length is 14 residues. CDR1 is SEHNR and CDR2 is FQNEAQ in the germline V gene (reference sequence). The CDR3 region has the DNA TGTGCCAGCAGCTCCCGGGGGCGGAACAATGAGCAGTTCTTC. This translates into CASSSRGRNNEQFF.

To note about this clonotype: The junction differs from germline at one of its ends, possibly a read error. This chain connects TRBV9 to TRBJ2-4, with 8 positions matching TRBD2. CDR3 size: 18 residues. CDR1 is SGDLS, CDR2 YYNGEE, per germline. In nucleotides, the CDR3 is TGTGCCGGCAGCCCCCCAAGTAATAGCGGGGTTCCCAAAAACATTCAGTACTTC. Its protein is CAGSPPSNSGVPKNIQYF.

The rearrangement links TRBV4-1 to TRBJ2-1, with D possibly matching TRBD1 (6 bases). V was clipped by 4 bases and J by 0 bases, with 16 bases between them. Germline V gene sequence: CDR1 MGHRA, CDR2 YSYEKL. CDR3 length: 17 residues. The CDR3 here is CASSPQGRGSSYNEQFF. The CDR3 coding sequence is TGCGCCAGCAGCCCACAGGGTAGGGGGAGCTCCTACAATGAGCAGTTCTTC.

This sequence joins TRBV5-1 and TRBJ2-2; perhaps TRBD1 as D (6 bases). Looked up from germline, CDR1 is SGHRS and CDR2 is YFSETQ. V was cut by 3 bases and J by 5 bases, with 20 bases left in between. The CDR3 totals 17 residues. DNA for the CDR3: TGCGCCAGCAGCTCCCCCCCCCAGGGGCGCTATACCGGGGAGCTGTTTTTT. Protein sequence: CASSSPPQGRYTGELFF.

This clonotype came up a few times. This chain joins TRBV3-1 and TRBJ1-2, with D unclear. V lost 0 bases to trimming and J lost 1 base, with 9 bases between them. The CDR3 consists of 15 residues. Germline V lookup: CDR1 LGHDT, CDR2 YNNKEL (reference sequence). CDR3 in amino acids: CASSQDGRSNYGYTF. As DNA, the CDR3 is TGTGCCAGCAGCCAAGACGGACGGAGTAACTATGGCTACACCTTC. The complete variable domain, with remaining parts taken from reference TRBV3-1 and TRBJ1-2, reads DTAVSQTPKYLVTQMGNDKSIKCEQNLGHDTMYWYKQDSKKFLKIMFSYNNKELIINETVPNRFSPKSPDKAHLNLHINSLELGDSAVYFCASSQDGRSNYGYTFGSGTRLTVV.

The V gene is TRBV12-3 or TRBV12-4, the J gene TRBJ2-5; 8 nucleotides match TRBD1. The length of the CDR3 is 15 residues. V shed 4 bases and J 5 bases; nucleotides not matched to a gene: 9. The CDR3 protein is CASSSPRTGSETQYF. The CDR3 DNA follows: TGTGCCAGCAGTTCTCCGAGGACAGGGTCGGAGACCCAGTACTTC.